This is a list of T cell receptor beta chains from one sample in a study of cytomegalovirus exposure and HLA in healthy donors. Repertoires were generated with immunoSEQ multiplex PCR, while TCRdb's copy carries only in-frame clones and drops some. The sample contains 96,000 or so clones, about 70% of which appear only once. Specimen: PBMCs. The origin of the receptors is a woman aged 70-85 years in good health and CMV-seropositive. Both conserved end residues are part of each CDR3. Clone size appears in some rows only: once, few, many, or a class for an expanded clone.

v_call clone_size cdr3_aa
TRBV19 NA CASSTQSEVAFF
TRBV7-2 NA CASSQNQGGLVSGNTIYF
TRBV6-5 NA CASSLGTGPYRPLHF
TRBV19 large CASSTGQLYEQYF
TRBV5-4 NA CASSLPGQGAGAYGYTF
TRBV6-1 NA CASSEGLPMGRGRAGYTF
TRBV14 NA CASSRVGGLEAFF
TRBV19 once CASSMIAANYGYTF
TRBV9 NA CASSASQGERSPLHF
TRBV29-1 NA CSVDPGGANTGELFF
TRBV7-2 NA CASSRNDRGNEQYF
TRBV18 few CASSPPGGDTEAFF
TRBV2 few CASSGTGSIGNQPQHF
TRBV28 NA CASSPLTGNPYYEQYF
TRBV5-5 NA CASSPDSNYEQYF
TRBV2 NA CASRLGSYQPQHF
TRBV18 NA CASSPGTGFPEQYF
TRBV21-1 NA CASSKVAGRSYNEQFF
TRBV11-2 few CASSSPTETAKNIQYF
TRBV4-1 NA CASSHLGRDRKLFF
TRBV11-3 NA CASSKSWAGQPETQYF
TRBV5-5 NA CASSVGPTKRNTEAFF
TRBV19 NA CASSITETYSNQPQHF
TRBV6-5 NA CASSYLTGSIAGELFF